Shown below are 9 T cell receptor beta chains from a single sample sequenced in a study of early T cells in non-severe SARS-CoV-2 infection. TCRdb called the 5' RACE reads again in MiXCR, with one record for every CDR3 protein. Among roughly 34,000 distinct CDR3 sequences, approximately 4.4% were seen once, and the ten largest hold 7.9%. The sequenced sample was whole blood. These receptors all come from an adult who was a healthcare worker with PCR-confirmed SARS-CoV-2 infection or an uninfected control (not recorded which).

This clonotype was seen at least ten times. CDR3 bases: TGTGCCAGCTATGGCAGTGAGAGCACAGATACGCAGTATTTT. Its translation: CASYGSESTDTQYF. V and J are TRBV27 and TRBJ2-3; D is unresolved. V was shortened by 8 bases and J by 0 bases, with 12 bases between the two germline ends. This CDR3 has 14 residues. The germline V gene encodes CDR1 MNHEY and CDR2 SMNVEV (reference sequence).

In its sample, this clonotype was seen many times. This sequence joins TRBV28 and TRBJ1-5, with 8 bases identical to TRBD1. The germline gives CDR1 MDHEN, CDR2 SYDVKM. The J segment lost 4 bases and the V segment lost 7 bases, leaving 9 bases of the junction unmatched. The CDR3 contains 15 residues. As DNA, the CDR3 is TGTGCCAGCAAGAGCTTGGACAGGGAGAATCAGCCCCAGCATTTT. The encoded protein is CASKSLDRENQPQHF.

DNA for the CDR3: TGTGCCAGCAGCTCCAACACAGATACGCAGTATTTT. It translates to CASSSNTDTQYF. The chain links TRBV12-1 to TRBJ2-3. TRBV12-1 is a recognized pseudogene. This CDR3 has 12 residues.

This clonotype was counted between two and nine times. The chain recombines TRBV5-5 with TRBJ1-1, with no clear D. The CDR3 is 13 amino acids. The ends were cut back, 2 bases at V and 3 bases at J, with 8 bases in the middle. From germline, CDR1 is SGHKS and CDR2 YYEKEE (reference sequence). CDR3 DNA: TGTGCCAGCAGCTTCCCGGGAGACACTGAAGCTTTCTTT. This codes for CASSFPGDTEAFF. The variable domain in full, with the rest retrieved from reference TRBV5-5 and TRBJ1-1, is DAGVTQSPTHLIKTRGQQVTLRCSPISGHKSVSWYQQVLGQGPQFIFQYYEKEERGRGNFPDRFSARQFPNYSSELNVNALLLGDSALYLCASSFPGDTEAFFGQGTRLTVV.

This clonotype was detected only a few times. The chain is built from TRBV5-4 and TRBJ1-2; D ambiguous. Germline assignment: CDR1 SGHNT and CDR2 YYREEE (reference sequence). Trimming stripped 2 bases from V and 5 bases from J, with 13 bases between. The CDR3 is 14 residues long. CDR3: CASSFGKGGYGYTF. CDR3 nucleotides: TGTGCCAGCAGCTTCGGCAAGGGCGGATATGGCTACACCTTC.

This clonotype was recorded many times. The CDR3, as DNA: TGTGCCAGCAGCCGGGACGCCGCGAACACCGGGGAGCTGTTTTTT. Translated, it gives CASSRDAANTGELFF. This chain links TRBV11-2 with TRBJ2-2, with D perhaps matching TRBD1 or TRBD2 (5 bases each). This CDR3 is built from 15 residues. V was clipped by 5 bases and J by 0 bases, with 10 bases between them. The germline gives CDR1 SGHAT, CDR2 FQNNGV.

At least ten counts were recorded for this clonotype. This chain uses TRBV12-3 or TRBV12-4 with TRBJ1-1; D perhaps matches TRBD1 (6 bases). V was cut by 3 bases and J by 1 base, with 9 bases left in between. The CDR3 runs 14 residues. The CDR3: CASSLRTENTEAFF. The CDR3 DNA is TGTGCCAGCAGTTTGAGGACAGAGAACACTGAAGCTTTCTTT.

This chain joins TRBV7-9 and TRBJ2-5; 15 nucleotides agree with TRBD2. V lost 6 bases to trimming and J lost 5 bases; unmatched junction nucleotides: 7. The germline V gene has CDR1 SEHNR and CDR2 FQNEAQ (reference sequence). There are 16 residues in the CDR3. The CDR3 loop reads CASRTGTSGGLETQYF. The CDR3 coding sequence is TGTGCCAGCAGAACCGGGACTAGCGGGGGGCTGGAGACCCAGTACTTC.

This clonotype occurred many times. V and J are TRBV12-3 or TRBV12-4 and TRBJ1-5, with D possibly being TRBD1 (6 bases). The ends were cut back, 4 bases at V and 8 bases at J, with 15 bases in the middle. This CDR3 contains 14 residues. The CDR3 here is CASSSTGPIKPQHF. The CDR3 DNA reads TGTGCCAGCAGTTCGACAGGCCCGATCAAGCCCCAGCATTTT.